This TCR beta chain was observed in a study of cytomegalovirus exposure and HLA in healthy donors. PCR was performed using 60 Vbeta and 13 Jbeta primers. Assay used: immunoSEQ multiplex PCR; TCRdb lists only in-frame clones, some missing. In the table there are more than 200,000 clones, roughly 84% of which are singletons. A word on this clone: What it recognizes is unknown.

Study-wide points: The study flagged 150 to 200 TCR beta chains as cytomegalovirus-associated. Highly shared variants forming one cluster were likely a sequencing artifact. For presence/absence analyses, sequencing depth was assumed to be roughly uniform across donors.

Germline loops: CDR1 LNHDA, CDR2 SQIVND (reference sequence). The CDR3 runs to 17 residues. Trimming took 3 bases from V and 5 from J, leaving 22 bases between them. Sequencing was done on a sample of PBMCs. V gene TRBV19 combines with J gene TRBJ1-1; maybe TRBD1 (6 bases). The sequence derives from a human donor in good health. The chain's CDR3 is CASSIRASKGGRTEAFF. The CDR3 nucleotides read TGTGCCAGTAGTATCAGGGCCTCGAAAGGGGGAAGGACTGAAGCTTTCTTT.